The 24 T cell receptor beta chains reported below all come from one sample, sequenced in a study of T cell changes during pregnancy in multiple sclerosis. TCRdb keeps only in-frame clones here, not all; method: immunoSEQ multiplex PCR. The data contain 13,000 or so clones, 80% to 95% of them seen just once; the ten biggest clones take up approximately 3%. This specimen was peripheral blood, taken in the second trimester of pregnancy. The source is a female donor in good health, enrolled as a control in a pregnancy study.

This sequence joins TRBV10-2 and TRBJ2-1; TRBD1 aligns across 11 bases. Germline trimming cut 7 bases from V and 7 bases from J; bases unmatched to any gene: 18. Germline CDR1 WSHSY, CDR2 SAAADI. The CDR3 is 18 amino acids. The CDR3 sequence: CASIVASKGQGVSNEQFF. Here the CDR3 DNA reads TGCGCCAGCATTGTCGCGTCTAAGGGACAGGGGGTGAGTAATGAGCAGTTCTTC.

V is TRBV6-1 and J is TRBJ1-4; unclear D gene. The CDR3 is 11 residues long. Germline CDR1 reads MNHNS; CDR2 reads SASEGT. V was clipped by 6 bases and J by 5 bases, with 4 bases between them. CDR3 coding DNA: TGTGCCAGCAGACGGAATGAAAAACTGTTTTTT. Residues: CASRRNEKLFF.

The chain joins TRBV6-5 to TRBJ2-3; the D is unclear. The V and J ends lost 2 bases and 5 bases respectively, with 11 bases between them. The CDR3 sequence is 14 residues long. Per germline, CDR1 MNHEY and CDR2 SVGAGI. The DNA of the CDR3 is TGTGCCAGCAGTTACGAAGGAGCCAGAGATACGCAGTATTTT. Its protein product is CASSYEGARDTQYF.

This chain joins TRBV19 and TRBJ1-2, with 7 positions matching TRBD1. CDR1 is LNHDA, CDR2 SQIVND, per germline (reference sequence). V was clipped by 5 bases and J by 8 bases; unmatched bases: 11. This CDR3 has 14 amino acids. CDR3: CASSPRQGTGGYTF. DNA for the CDR3: TGTGCCAGTAGTCCCAGACAGGGTACGGGGGGCTACACCTTC.

V is TRBV7-2 and J is TRBJ1-1; D is ambiguous. Germline V gives CDR1 SGHTA, CDR2 FQGNSA. The V and J ends lost 2 bases and 0 bases respectively, with 4 bases between them. CDR3 size: 13 residues. The CDR3 sequence: CASSLSLNTEAFF. DNA for the CDR3: TGTGCCAGCAGCTTATCCTTGAACACTGAAGCTTTCTTT.

The chain combines TRBV7-3 with TRBJ2-1, with D possibly matching TRBD2 (6 bases). The CDR3 is made up of 15 amino acids. The germline CDR1 and CDR2 sequences are SGHTA and FQGTGA. V was clipped by 3 bases and J by 0 bases, with 9 bases between them. CDR3 sequence: CASSFRGTSYNEQFF. CDR3 nucleotide sequence: TGTGCCAGCAGCTTTCGGGGGACCTCCTACAATGAGCAGTTCTTC. Using reference TRBV7-3 and TRBJ2-1 for the parts outside the CDR3, the full variable domain is GAGVSQTPSNKVTEKGKYVELRCDPISGHTALYWYRQSLGQGPEFLIYFQGTGAADDSGLPNDRFFAVRPEGSVSTLKIQRTERGDSAVYLCASSFRGTSYNEQFFGPGTRLTVL.

The chain recombines TRBV19 with TRBJ1-5; D possibly corresponds to TRBD1 (5 bases). Germline V gene sequence: CDR1 LNHDA, CDR2 SQIVND (reference sequence). Trimming shortened V by 2 bases and J by 7 bases, and 15 bases separated the two germline ends. This CDR3 region has 15 residues. For the CDR3, the DNA is TGTGCCAGTAGTATACTGGGCAGGGTGGACCAGCCCCAGCATTTT. It translates to CASSILGRVDQPQHF.

The gene calls are TRBV7-6 and TRBJ1-2, with 7 bases matching TRBD1. Germline loops: CDR1 SGHVS, CDR2 FNYEAQ. V shed 2 bases and J 6 bases; nucleotides not matched to a gene: 9. The CDR3 covers 15 residues. The CDR3 DNA is TGTGCCAGCAGCTTAAGACAGGGAGAGAAGGATGGCTACACCTTC. It yields the protein CASSLRQGEKDGYTF.

The sample holds one count of this clone. A much larger clone lies one base from this, so it may be a read error. The chain is built from TRBV6-4 and TRBJ2-3; 9 bases are shared with TRBD2. Germline CDR1 is MRHNA and CDR2 is SNTAGT. J lost 2 bases, V lost 4 bases, and 1 base had no gene match. This CDR3 has 14 residues. CDR3 DNA sequence: TGTGCCAGCAGTGGCGGGGGGGCCACAGATACGCAGTATTTT. It translates to CASSGGGATDTQYF.

This clone was counted between two and nine times. The chain employs TRBV4-2 and TRBJ1-5, with a weak D call TRBD1 (5 bases). The CDR3 consists of 15 residues. The V gene's germline CDR1 is LGHNA and CDR2 YNFKEQ. The germline V and J ends were trimmed by 4 bases and 2 bases, with 12 bases remaining between them. In DNA form, the CDR3 reads TGTGCCAGCAGCCCACTGGGGGGTGGCAATCAGCCCCAGCATTTT. Amino acids: CASSPLGGGNQPQHF.

The count of this clone is one. The V call is TRBV6-6, the J call TRBJ1-3; D is unclear. V was cut by 6 bases and J by 2 bases, with 11 bases left in between. CDR3 length: 14 residues. Per the germline V gene, CDR1 is MNHNY and CDR2 is SVGAGI (reference sequence). The CDR3 reads CASSPEGTGNTIYF. In nucleotides, the CDR3 is TGTGCCAGCAGCCCAGAGGGCACTGGAAACACCATATATTTT.

This rearrangement joins TRBV19 to TRBJ2-3; 7 nucleotides match TRBD2. CDR3 length: 15 amino acids. The V and J ends lost 1 base and 3 bases, in that order; junction bases with no gene match: 4. The V gene's germline CDR1 is LNHDA and CDR2 SQIVND (reference sequence). The CDR3 region is CASSIGASGTDTQYF. CDR3 nucleotide sequence: TGTGCCAGTAGTATAGGGGCTAGCGGAACAGATACGCAGTATTTT.

The V gene is TRBV7-9, the J gene TRBJ2-1; 8 nucleotides match TRBD1. The V and J ends lost 5 bases and 15 bases, in that order; junction bases with no gene match: 12. CDR3 length: 13 residues. Looked up from germline, CDR1 is SEHNR and CDR2 is FQNEAQ (reference sequence). CDR3: CASSPSPRDRPFF. CDR3 nucleotides: TGTGCCAGCAGCCCTTCCCCCCGGGACAGGCCGTTCTTC.

V gene TRBV10-3 combines with J gene TRBJ1-5; D not certain. CDR1 and CDR2 from the germline V gene are ENHRY and SYGVKD. V gave up 5 bases and J gave up 1 base, with 6 bases separating them. The CDR3 runs to 13 residues. CDR3 nucleotides: TGTGCCATCAGTAATTCGAGCAATCAGCCCCAGCATTTT. Protein: CAISNSSNQPQHF.

This clone has a single count. The gene calls are TRBV7-8 and TRBJ2-7; tentative D call: TRBD2 (5 bases). The V end lost 5 bases, the J end lost 2 bases, and 19 bases lay between the germline ends. CDR3 size: 16 residues. Germline CDR1 and CDR2: SGHVS and FQNEAQ. CDR3 nucleotide sequence: TGTGCCAGCAGCCCAATTGACGTGGGAGCTCCCTACGAGCAGTACTTC. Protein: CASSPIDVGAPYEQYF.

The gene calls are TRBV15 and TRBJ1-3; D may be TRBD1 (6 bases). The CDR3 is made up of 15 amino acids. V lost 0 bases to trimming and J lost 2 bases, with 8 bases between them. The germline V gene has CDR1 LNHNV and CDR2 YYDKDF (reference sequence). CDR3 coding DNA: TGTGCCACCAGCAGAGATTCAGGGGCTGGAAACACCATATATTTT. Protein sequence: CATSRDSGAGNTIYF.

The chain carries TRBV7-9 and TRBJ2-7, with 8 bases aligning to TRBD1. The V gene end was trimmed by 1 base and the J gene end by 4 bases; junction bases not matched to a gene: 3. The CDR3 runs 14 residues. Germline CDR1 reads SEHNR; CDR2 reads FQNEAQ (reference sequence). The CDR3 DNA follows: TGTGCCAGCAGCTTAGAGACAGGGGCTTACGAGCAGTACTTC. Translation gives CASSLETGAYEQYF.

There are a few counts of this clone. This chain links TRBV4-2 with TRBJ2-3, with 8 nucleotides matching TRBD2. Germline V gene sequence: CDR1 LGHNA, CDR2 YNFKEQ. With V trimmed by 0 bases and J by 6 bases, 5 bases remained unmatched. The CDR3 length is 15 residues. The CDR3 DNA reads TGTGCCAGCAGCCAAGAGAGGGGACTAGAGGATACGCAGTATTTT. Its translation is CASSQERGLEDTQYF.

The chain couples TRBV5-1 to TRBJ1-4; 8 bases agree with TRBD1. Germline CDR1 and CDR2: SGHRS and YFSETQ. This CDR3 is 14 amino acids long. The J segment lost 8 bases and the V segment lost 6 bases, leaving 9 bases of the junction unmatched. CDR3 sequence reads: CASTTGTGREKLFF. CDR3 coding DNA: TGCGCCAGCACAACCGGGACAGGCAGGGAAAAACTGTTTTTT. The whole variable domain, filled in from reference TRBV5-1 and TRBJ1-4, reads KAGVTQTPRYLIKTRGQQVTLSCSPISGHRSVSWYQQTPGQGLQFLFEYFSETQRNKGNFPGRFSGRQFSNSRSEMNVSTLELGDSALYLCASTTGTGREKLFFGSGTQLSVL.

The gene calls are TRBV6-5 and TRBJ1-1; D is undetermined. V lost 2 bases to trimming and J lost 5 bases, with 9 bases between them. The CDR3 loop spans 13 amino acids. CDR1 and CDR2 (germline): MNHEY, SVGAGI. The CDR3 reads CASSYIGRTEAFF. The CDR3, as DNA: TGTGCCAGCAGTTACATAGGGAGGACTGAAGCTTTCTTT.

The rearrangement uses TRBV7-6 and TRBJ2-5; D remains ambiguous. CDR3 length: 12 residues. V was cut by 4 bases and J by 2 bases, with 5 bases left in between. From germline, CDR1 is SGHVS and CDR2 FNYEAQ. The CDR3 sequence is CASSSIQETQYF. CDR3 in DNA: TGTGCCAGCAGCTCCATTCAAGAGACCCAGTACTTC. The whole variable domain, remainder taken from reference TRBV7-6 and TRBJ2-5, is GAGVSQSPRYKVTKRGQDVALRCDPISGHVSLYWYRQALGQGPEFLTYFNYEAQQDKSGLPNDRFSAERPEGSISTLTIQRTEQRDSAMYRCASSSIQETQYFGPGTRLLVL.

This clone has a single count. The genes are TRBV18 and TRBJ2-1; perhaps TRBD2 as D (6 bases). The ends were cut back, 3 bases at V and 0 bases at J, with 9 bases in the middle. The CDR3 spans 15 residues. Germline CDR1 and CDR2: KGHSH and LQKENI. DNA for the CDR3: TGTGCCAGCTCACCCGGGACTGGCTCCTACAATGAGCAGTTCTTC. This translates into CASSPGTGSYNEQFF.

This clone was picked up a small number of times. The gene calls are TRBV28 and TRBJ1-1; D may be TRBD1 (5 bases). With 2 bases removed from V and 5 bases from J, the gap between germline ends came to 12 bases. Looked up from germline, CDR1 is MDHEN and CDR2 is SYDVKM. CDR3 length: 14 residues. The chain's CDR3 is CASSLGGEGTEAFF. DNA for the CDR3: TGTGCCAGCAGTTTAGGAGGGGAGGGAACTGAAGCTTTCTTT.

This chain uses TRBV6-5 with TRBJ2-1, with D uncertain. This CDR3 is built from 13 residues. Trimming pared 2 bases from V and 3 bases from J, leaving 5 bases between. The germline V gene has CDR1 MNHEY and CDR2 SVGAGI. The CDR3 is CASSYNYYNEQFF. CDR3 bases: TGTGCCAGCAGTTACAACTACTACAATGAGCAGTTCTTC.